The present T cell receptor beta chain was sequenced within a study of cytomegalovirus exposure and HLA in healthy donors. V lost 4 bases, J lost 3 bases, and 16 bases lay in between. Germline values: CDR1 MGHRA, CDR2 YSYEKL. This CDR3 comprises 15 residues. Sequencing used immunoSEQ multiplex PCR; TCRdb keeps in-frame clones, though not all of them. The sample carries 100,000 to 150,000 clones, around nine tenths recorded once. V and J are TRBV4-1 and TRBJ2-7, with a tentative D call TRBD2 (6 bases). The sequenced sample consisted of PBMCs. The receptor was derived from a man between 25 and 39 years old in good health and CMV-seronegative. Written as DNA, the CDR3 is TGCGCCAGCAGCCCCCTTGGGCGGGGAGACTACGAGCAGTACTTC. Translating it yields CASSPLGRGDYEQYF.